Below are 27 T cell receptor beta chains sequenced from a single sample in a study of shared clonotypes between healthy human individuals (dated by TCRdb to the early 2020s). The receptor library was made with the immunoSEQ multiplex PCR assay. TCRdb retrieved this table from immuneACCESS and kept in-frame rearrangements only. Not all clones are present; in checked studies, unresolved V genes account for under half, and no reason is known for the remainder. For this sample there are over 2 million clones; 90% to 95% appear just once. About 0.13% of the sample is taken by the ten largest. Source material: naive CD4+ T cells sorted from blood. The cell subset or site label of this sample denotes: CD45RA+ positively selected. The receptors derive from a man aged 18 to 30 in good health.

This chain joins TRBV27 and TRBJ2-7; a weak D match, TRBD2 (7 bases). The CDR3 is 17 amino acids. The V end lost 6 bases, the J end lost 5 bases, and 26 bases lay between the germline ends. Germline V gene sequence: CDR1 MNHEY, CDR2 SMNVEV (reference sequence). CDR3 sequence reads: CASRVTMGASGGHEQYF. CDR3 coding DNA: TGTGCCAGCAGAGTAACTATGGGGGCTAGCGGAGGCCACGAGCAGTACTTC.

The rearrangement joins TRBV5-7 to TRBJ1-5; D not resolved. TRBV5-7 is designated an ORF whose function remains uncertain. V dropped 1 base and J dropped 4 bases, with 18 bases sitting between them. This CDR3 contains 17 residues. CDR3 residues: CASSLFPVRVVNQPQHF. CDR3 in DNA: TGTGCCAGCAGCTTGTTCCCAGTCAGAGTGGTTAATCAGCCCCAGCATTTT.

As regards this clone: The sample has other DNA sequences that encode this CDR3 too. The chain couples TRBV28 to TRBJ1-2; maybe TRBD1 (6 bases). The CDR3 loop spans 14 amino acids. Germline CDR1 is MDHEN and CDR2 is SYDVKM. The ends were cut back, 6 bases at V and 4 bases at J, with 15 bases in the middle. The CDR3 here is CASSLLQGGYGYTF. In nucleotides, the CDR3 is TGTGCCAGCAGCCTTCTACAGGGTGGCTATGGCTACACCTTC.

DNA for the CDR3: TGTGCCAGCAGTGAGCTAGCGGGGGGCCCAATTAACAATGAGCAGTTCTTC. Its protein product is CASSELAGGPINNEQFF. V and J are TRBV2 and TRBJ2-1; 11 positions agree with TRBD2. Germline V gene data show CDR1 as SNHLY and CDR2 as FYNNEI. This CDR3 spans 17 amino acids. The J segment lost 5 bases and the V segment lost 3 bases, leaving 9 bases of the junction unmatched.

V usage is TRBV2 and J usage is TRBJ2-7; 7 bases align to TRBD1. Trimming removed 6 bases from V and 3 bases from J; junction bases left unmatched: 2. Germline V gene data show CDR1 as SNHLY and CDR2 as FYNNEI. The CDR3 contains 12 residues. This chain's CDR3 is CASRGQVYEQYF. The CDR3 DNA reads TGTGCCAGCAGAGGACAGGTCTACGAGCAGTACTTC.

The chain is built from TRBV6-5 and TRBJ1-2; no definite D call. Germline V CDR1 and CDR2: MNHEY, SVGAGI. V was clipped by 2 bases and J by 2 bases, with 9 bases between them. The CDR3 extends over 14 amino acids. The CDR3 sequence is CASSYREFNYGYTF. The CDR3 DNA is TGTGCCAGCAGTTACCGGGAGTTCAACTATGGCTACACCTTC.

The CDR3 DNA is TGTGCCAGCAGCTTCGGGGCGGACAATCAGCCCCAGCATTTT. Amino acid sequence: CASSFGADNQPQHF. V is TRBV11-2 and J is TRBJ1-5, with D possibly being TRBD1 (5 bases). The CDR3 totals 14 residues. V lost 3 bases and J 3 bases, leaving 9 bases between the germline ends. In germline, CDR1 is SGHAT, CDR2 FQNNGV.

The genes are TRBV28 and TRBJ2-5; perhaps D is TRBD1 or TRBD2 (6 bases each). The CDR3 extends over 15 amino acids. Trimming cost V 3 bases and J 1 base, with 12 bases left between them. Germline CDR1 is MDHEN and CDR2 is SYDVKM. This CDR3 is CASSFSGRGQETQYF. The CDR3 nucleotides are TGTGCCAGCAGTTTTAGCGGCAGGGGCCAAGAGACCCAGTACTTC.

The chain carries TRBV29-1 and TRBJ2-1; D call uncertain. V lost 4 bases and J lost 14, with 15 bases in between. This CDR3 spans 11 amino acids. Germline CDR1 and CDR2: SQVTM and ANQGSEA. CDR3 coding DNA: TGCAGCGTTGCGAACGTCGTTCGTAAGTTCTTC. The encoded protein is CSVANVVRKFF.

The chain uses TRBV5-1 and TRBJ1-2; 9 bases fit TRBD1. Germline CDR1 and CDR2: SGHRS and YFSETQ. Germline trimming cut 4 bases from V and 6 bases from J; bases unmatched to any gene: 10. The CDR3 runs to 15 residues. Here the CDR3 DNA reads TGCGCCAGCAGCCCGACCGGGACAGGGTGGGATGGCTACACCTTC. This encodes CASSPTGTGWDGYTF.

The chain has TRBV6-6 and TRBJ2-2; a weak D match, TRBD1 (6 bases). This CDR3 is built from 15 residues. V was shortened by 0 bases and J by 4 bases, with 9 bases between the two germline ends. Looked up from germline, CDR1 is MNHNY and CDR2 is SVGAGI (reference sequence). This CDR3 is CASSYSDSPTGELFF. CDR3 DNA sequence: TGTGCCAGCAGTTACTCGGACAGTCCCACCGGGGAGCTGTTTTTT.

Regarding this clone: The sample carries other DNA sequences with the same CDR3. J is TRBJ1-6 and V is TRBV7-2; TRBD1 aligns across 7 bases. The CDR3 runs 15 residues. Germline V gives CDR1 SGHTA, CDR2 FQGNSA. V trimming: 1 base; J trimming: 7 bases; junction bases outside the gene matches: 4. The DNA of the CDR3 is TGTGCCAGCAGCTTAGACAGGGGACCCAATTCACCCCTCCACTTT. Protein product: CASSLDRGPNSPLHF.

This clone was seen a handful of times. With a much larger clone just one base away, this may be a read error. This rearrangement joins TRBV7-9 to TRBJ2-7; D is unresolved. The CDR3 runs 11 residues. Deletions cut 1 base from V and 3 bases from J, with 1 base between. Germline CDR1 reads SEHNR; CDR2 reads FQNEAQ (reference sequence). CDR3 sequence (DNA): TGTGCCAGCAGCTTAGTCTACGAGCAGTACTTC. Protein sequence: CASSLVYEQYF.

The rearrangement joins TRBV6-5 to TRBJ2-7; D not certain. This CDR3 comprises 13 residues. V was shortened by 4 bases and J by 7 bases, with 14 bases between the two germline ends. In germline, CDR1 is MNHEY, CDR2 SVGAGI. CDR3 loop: CASSSTLTAEQYF. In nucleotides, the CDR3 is TGTGCCAGCAGTTCCACCCTTACCGCGGAGCAGTACTTC.

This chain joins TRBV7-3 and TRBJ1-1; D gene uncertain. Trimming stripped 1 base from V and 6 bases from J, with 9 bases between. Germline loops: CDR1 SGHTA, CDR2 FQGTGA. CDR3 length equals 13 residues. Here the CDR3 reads CASSLSGNAEAFF. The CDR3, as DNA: TGTGCCAGCAGCTTAAGTGGAAACGCTGAAGCTTTCTTT.

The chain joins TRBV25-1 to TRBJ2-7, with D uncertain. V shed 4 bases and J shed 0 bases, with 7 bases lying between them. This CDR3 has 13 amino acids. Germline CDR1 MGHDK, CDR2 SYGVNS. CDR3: CASSVAISYEQYF. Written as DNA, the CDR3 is TGTGCCAGCAGTGTTGCCATCTCCTACGAGCAGTACTTC.

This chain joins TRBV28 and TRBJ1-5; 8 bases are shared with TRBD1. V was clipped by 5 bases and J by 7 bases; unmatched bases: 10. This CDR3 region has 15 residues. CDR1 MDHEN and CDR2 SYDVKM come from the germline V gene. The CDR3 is CASSPPGGRGQPQHF. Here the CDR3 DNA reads TGTGCCAGCAGTCCACCAGGGGGCCGAGGGCAGCCCCAGCATTTT.

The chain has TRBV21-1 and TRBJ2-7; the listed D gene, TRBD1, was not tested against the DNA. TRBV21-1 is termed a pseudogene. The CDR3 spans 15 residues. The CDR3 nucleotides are TGTGCCAGCAGCGGTTTCAGGACAGGGTCCTACGAGCAGTACTTC. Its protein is CASSGFRTGSYEQYF.

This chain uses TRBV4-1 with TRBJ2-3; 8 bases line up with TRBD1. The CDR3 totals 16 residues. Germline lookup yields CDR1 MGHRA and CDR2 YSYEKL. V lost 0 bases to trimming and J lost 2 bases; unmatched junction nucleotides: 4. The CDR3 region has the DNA TGCGCCAGCAGCCAAGATGAGACAGGGGTCACAGATACGCAGTATTTT. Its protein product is CASSQDETGVTDTQYF.

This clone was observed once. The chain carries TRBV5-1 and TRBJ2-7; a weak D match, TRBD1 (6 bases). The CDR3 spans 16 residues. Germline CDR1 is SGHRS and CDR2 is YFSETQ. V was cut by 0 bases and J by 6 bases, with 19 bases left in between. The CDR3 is CASSLEPGQGASEQYF. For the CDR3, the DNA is TGCGCCAGCAGCTTGGAGCCGGGACAAGGGGCCTCCGAGCAGTACTTC.

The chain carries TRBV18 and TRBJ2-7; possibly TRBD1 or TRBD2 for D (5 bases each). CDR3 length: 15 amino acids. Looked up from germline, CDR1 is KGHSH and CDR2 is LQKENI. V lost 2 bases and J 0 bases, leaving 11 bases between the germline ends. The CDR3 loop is CASSPGDLNSYEQYF. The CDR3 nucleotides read TGTGCCAGCTCACCAGGGGACCTCAACTCCTACGAGCAGTACTTC.

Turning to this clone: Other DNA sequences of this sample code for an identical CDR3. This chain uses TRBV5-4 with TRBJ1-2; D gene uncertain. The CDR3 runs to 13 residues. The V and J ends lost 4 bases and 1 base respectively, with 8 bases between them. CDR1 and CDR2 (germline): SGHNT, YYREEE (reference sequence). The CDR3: CASSPDNNYGYTF. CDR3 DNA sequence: TGTGCCAGCAGCCCGGATAATAACTATGGCTACACCTTC.

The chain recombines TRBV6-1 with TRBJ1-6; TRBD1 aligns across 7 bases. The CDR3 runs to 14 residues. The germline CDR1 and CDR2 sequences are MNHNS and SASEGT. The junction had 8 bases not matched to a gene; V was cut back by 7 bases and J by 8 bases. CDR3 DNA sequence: TGTGCCAGCACCTTACAGGGGCTTCATTCACCCCTCCACTTT. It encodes CASTLQGLHSPLHF.

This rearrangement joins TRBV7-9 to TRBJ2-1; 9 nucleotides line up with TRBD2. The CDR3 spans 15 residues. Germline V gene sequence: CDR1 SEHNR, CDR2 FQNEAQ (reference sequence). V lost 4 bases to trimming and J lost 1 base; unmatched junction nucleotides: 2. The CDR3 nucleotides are TGTGCCAGCAGCTGGACTAGCGAATCCTACAATGAGCAGTTCTTC. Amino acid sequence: CASSWTSESYNEQFF.

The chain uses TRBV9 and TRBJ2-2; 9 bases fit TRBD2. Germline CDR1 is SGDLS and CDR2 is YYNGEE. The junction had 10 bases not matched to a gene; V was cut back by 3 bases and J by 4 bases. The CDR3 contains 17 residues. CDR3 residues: CASSAEAGGPITGELFF. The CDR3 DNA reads TGTGCCAGCAGCGCCGAGGCGGGAGGGCCTATCACCGGGGAGCTGTTTTTT.

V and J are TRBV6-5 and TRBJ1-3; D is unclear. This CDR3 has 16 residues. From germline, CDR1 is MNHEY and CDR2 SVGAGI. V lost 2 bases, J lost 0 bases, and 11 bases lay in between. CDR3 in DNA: TGTGCCAGCAGTTACGAAGGTCCAAGCTCTGGAAACACCATATATTTT. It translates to CASSYEGPSSGNTIYF.

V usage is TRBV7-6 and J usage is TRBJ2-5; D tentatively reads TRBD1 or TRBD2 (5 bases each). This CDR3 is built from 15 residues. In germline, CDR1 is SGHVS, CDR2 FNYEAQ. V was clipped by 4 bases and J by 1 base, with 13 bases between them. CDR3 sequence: CASSWGSRAQETQYF. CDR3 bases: TGTGCCAGCAGCTGGGGGAGCAGGGCCCAAGAGACCCAGTACTTC.